This T cell receptor (beta chain) was sequenced during a study of blood T cell repertoires in COVID-19. V lost 6 bases, J lost 3 bases, and 7 bases stayed unmatched. Germline lookup yields CDR1 MNHEY and CDR2 SVGAGI. The CDR3 totals 14 residues. Libraries were prepared by immunoSEQ multiplex PCR; TCRdb keeps only in-frame clonotypes and omits some of them. The sample lists about 250,000 clones; about four fifths were seen once. The clonotype comes from a middle-aged man with active or convalescent COVID-19. Sequencing input: peripheral blood. The chain recombines TRBV6-5 with TRBJ1-1, with TRBD1 identical over 7 bases. DNA of the CDR3: TGTGCCAGCAGAGTTTCTACAGGGGACACTGAAGCTTTCTTT. It yields the protein CASRVSTGDTEAFF.